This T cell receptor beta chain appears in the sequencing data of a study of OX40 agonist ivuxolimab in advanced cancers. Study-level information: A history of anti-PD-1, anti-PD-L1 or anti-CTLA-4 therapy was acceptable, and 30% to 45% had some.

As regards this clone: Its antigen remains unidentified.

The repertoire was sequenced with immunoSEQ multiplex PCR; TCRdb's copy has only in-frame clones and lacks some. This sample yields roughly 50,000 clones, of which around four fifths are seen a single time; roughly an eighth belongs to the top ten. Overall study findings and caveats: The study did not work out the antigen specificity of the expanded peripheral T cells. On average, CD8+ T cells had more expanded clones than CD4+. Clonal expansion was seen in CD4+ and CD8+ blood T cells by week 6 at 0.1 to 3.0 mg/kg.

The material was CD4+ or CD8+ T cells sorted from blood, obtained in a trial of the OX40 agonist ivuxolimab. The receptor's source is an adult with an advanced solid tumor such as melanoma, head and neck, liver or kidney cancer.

This CDR3 is CASSPGRGHNEQFF. The CDR3 region has the DNA TGTGCCAGCAGCCCGGGACGGGGCCACAATGAGCAGTTCTTC. This chain uses TRBV11-3 with TRBJ2-1; D is tentatively TRBD1 or TRBD2 (5 bases each). V dropped 5 bases and J dropped 5 bases, with 13 bases sitting between them. This CDR3 has 14 residues. Germline CDR1 reads SGHNT; CDR2 reads YENEEA. The full variable domain, completed using reference TRBV11-3 and TRBJ2-1, is EAGVVQSPRYKIIEKKQPVAFWCNPISGHNTLYWYLQNLGQGPELLIRYENEEAVDDSQLPKDRFSAERLKGVDSTLKIQPAELGDSAVYLCASSPGRGHNEQFFGPGTRLTVL.